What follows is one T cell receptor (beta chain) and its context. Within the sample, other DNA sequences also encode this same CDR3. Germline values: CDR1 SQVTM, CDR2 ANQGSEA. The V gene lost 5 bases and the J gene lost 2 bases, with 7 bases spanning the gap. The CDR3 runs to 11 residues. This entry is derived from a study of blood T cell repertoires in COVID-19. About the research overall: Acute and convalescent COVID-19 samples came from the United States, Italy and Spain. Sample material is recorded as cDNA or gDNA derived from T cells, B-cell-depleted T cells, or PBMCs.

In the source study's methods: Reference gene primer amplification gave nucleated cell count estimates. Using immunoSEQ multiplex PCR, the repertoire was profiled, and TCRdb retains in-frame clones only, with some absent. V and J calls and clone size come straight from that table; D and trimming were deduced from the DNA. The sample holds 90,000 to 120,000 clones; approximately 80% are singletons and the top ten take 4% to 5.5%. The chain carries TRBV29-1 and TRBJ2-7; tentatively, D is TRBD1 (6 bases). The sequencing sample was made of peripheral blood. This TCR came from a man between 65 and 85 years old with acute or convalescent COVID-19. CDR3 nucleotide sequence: TGCAGCGTTAGGACAGCCTACGAGCAGTACTTC. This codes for CSVRTAYEQYF.